This entry describes one T cell receptor (beta chain). The data were obtained in a study of blood T cell repertoires in COVID-19. Across the whole study: Researchers got acute and convalescent COVID-19 samples from the United States, Italy and Spain.

Sequencing was performed with immunoSEQ multiplex PCR; in TCRdb, only in-frame clones are kept and a portion is missing. In the table there are under 250,000 clones, more than 80% of which are singletons. CDR3 length: 14 amino acids. Germline V lookup: CDR1 ENHRY, CDR2 SYGVKD. Trimming cost V 8 bases and J 7 bases; bases outside gene matches: 11. This TCR was recovered from a woman under 30 in a cohort exposed to, infected with or recovered from COVID-19 (not recorded which). V and J are TRBV10-3 and TRBJ2-1; 7 nucleotides align to TRBD2. Sequenced input: PBMCs or T cells enriched from blood (not recorded which). CDR3 nucleotide sequence: TGTGCCATCGCTAGCGGTTCCTTAAGGAATGAGCAGTTCTTC. Protein: CAIASGSLRNEQFF.